A single T cell receptor beta chain is shown here with its context. Its specificity is unknown. This entry belongs to a study of cytomegalovirus exposure and HLA in healthy donors. Overall study findings and caveats: Reports indicated that the classifier achieved high specificity and sensitivity in diagnosing cytomegalovirus status. The study found most TCR sequences rare, yet found some public TCRs in many donors. The study listed roughly 160 cytomegalovirus-associated TCR beta chains.

TCRdb's copy holds only in-frame clones and misses some; the assay was immunoSEQ multiplex PCR. Of about 140,000 clones in the sample, approximately 80% were seen once. While the first cohort had 650 to 850 subjects, the donors belonged to the separate validation cohort of roughly 120 subjects. Sequenced input: PBMCs. The clonotype was recovered from a man aged 25 to 45 in good health and CMV-seropositive.

The CDR3, as DNA: TGTGCCAGCAGCACCGGACAGGTATCGAATTCACCCCTCCACTTT. Translated, it gives CASSTGQVSNSPLHF. The chain employs TRBV6-5 and TRBJ1-6, with 7 bases matching TRBD1. Germline CDR1 MNHEY, CDR2 SVGAGI. After removal of 6 bases from V and 7 bases from J, the junction contained 9 bases not matched to a gene. This CDR3 has 15 residues.